The rows below give T cell receptor beta chains drawn from one sample of a study of early T cells in non-severe SARS-CoV-2 infection. TCRdb independently ran MiXCR on the 5' RACE reads; one entry per CDR3 protein. Of some 40,000 distinct CDR3 sequences listed, over 9% are singletons. The sample consisted of whole blood. These receptor sequences come from an adult who was a healthcare worker with PCR-confirmed SARS-CoV-2 infection or an uninfected control (not recorded which). Each CDR3 is given with its conserved first and last residue. Each record gives: V gene, J gene, D gene, clone size, CDR3 length, CDR3 protein, CDR3 DNA. A D gene is named only where the DNA matches it firmly. Part of the rows lack a size; the others show once, few, many or a class for expanded clones.

v_gene: TRBV19; j_gene: TRBJ1-6; d_gene: NA; abundance: NA; len: 14; CDR3aa: CASSRTTEDSPLHF; CDR3nt: TGTGCCAGTAGTAGGACGACAGAGGATTCACCCCTCCACTTT
v_gene: TRBV5-5; j_gene: TRBJ2-1; d_gene: NA; abundance: many; len: 14; CDR3aa: CASSLGVSYNEQFF; CDR3nt: TGTGCCAGCAGCTTAGGGGTATCCTACAATGAGCAGTTCTTC
v_gene: TRBV4-3; j_gene: TRBJ1-3; d_gene: NA; abundance: NA; len: 15; CDR3aa: CASSQRVRAGNTIYF; CDR3nt: TGCGCCAGCAGCCAACGGGTCCGGGCTGGAAACACCATATATTTT
v_gene: TRBV13; j_gene: TRBJ2-3; d_gene: NA; abundance: NA; len: 15; CDR3aa: CASSLGGGGTDTQYF; CDR3nt: TGTGCCAGCAGCTTAGGCGGTGGGGGCACAGATACGCAGTATTTT
v_gene: TRBV20-1; j_gene: TRBJ1-1; d_gene: NA; abundance: few; len: 12; CDR3aa: CSAGDKNTEAFF; CDR3nt: TGCAGTGCTGGCGACAAGAACACTGAAGCTTTCTTT
v_gene: TRBV29-1; j_gene: TRBJ2-7; d_gene: TRBD2; abundance: many; len: 14; CDR3aa: CSVGVGTSGYEQYF; CDR3nt: TGCAGCGTAGGGGTTGGGACTAGCGGTTACGAGCAGTACTTC
v_gene: TRBV2; j_gene: TRBJ2-7; d_gene: TRBD1; abundance: few; len: 18; CDR3aa: CASSFNLRRTGDLNEQYF; CDR3nt: TGTGCCAGCAGTTTCAACCTAAGAAGGACAGGGGATCTAAACGAGCAGTACTTC
v_gene: TRBV4-1; j_gene: TRBJ1-6; d_gene: NA; abundance: few; len: 18; CDR3aa: CASSQETKRISYNSPLHF; CDR3nt: TGCGCCAGCAGCCAAGAGACGAAGAGGATCTCCTATAATTCACCCCTCCACTTT
v_gene: TRBV20-1; j_gene: TRBJ2-1; d_gene: TRBD1; abundance: NA; len: 14; CDR3aa: CSARNPRDSDQQFF; CDR3nt: TGCAGTGCTAGGAATCCCCGGGACAGCGACCAGCAGTTCTTC
v_gene: TRBV12-3/TRBV12-4; j_gene: TRBJ1-2; d_gene: NA; abundance: NA; len: 13; CDR3aa: CASSLLAPDGYTF; CDR3nt: TGTGCCAGCAGTCTTTTAGCCCCAGATGGCTACACCTTC
v_gene: TRBV5-4; j_gene: TRBJ1-1; d_gene: NA; abundance: few; len: 12; CDR3aa: CASSFRSDEAFF; CDR3nt: TGTGCCAGCAGCTTCAGGTCTGATGAAGCTTTCTTT
v_gene: TRBV6-2/TRBV6-3; j_gene: TRBJ2-7; d_gene: TRBD1; abundance: few; len: 14; CDR3aa: CASRTDRDIGEQYF; CDR3nt: TGTGCCAGCAGGACGGACAGGGATATTGGCGAGCAGTACTTC
v_gene: TRBV4-1; j_gene: TRBJ2-7; d_gene: TRBD2; abundance: many; len: 15; CDR3aa: CASSQDGTRGSEQYF; CDR3nt: TGCGCCAGCAGCCAAGACGGGACTAGGGGTTCCGAGCAGTACTTC
v_gene: TRBV29-1; j_gene: TRBJ2-7; d_gene: NA; abundance: many; len: 12; CDR3aa: CSVVRVPYEQYF; CDR3nt: TGCAGCGTTGTTAGGGTTCCCTACGAGCAGTACTTC
v_gene: TRBV3-1; j_gene: TRBJ2-1; d_gene: TRBD2; abundance: many; len: 15; CDR3aa: CASSGLAGSYNEQFF; CDR3nt: TGTGCCAGCAGCGGACTAGCGGGATCTTACAATGAGCAGTTCTTC
v_gene: TRBV6-2/TRBV6-3; j_gene: TRBJ1-1; d_gene: NA; abundance: many; len: 13; CDR3aa: CASSSRRNTEAFF; CDR3nt: TGTGCCAGCAGTTCGCGCAGGAACACTGAAGCTTTCTTT
v_gene: TRBV29-1; j_gene: TRBJ1-5; d_gene: NA; abundance: many; len: 12; CDR3aa: CSVGGGRQPQHF; CDR3nt: TGCAGCGTTGGTGGTGGACGTCAGCCCCAGCATTTT
v_gene: TRBV2; j_gene: TRBJ2-7; d_gene: TRBD1; abundance: few; len: 14; CDR3aa: CASSPDRGGYEQYF; CDR3nt: TGTGCCAGCAGTCCTGACAGGGGAGGCTACGAGCAGTACTTC
v_gene: TRBV11-2; j_gene: TRBJ2-5; d_gene: NA; abundance: NA; len: 15; CDR3aa: CASSLGQYPQETQYF; CDR3nt: TGTGCCAGCAGCTTAGGCCAATACCCTCAAGAGACCCAGTACTTC
v_gene: TRBV28; j_gene: TRBJ2-3; d_gene: TRBD1; abundance: few; len: 17; CDR3aa: CASSWDSYVEPTDTQYF; CDR3nt: TGTGCCAGCAGTTGGGACAGCTACGTGGAGCCCACAGATACGCAGTATTTT
v_gene: TRBV6-6; j_gene: TRBJ2-5; d_gene: TRBD2; abundance: few; len: 14; CDR3aa: CASSGSGGGETQYF; CDR3nt: TGTGCCAGCAGTGGAAGCGGGGGCGGGGAGACCCAGTACTTC
v_gene: TRBV30; j_gene: TRBJ2-3; d_gene: NA; abundance: few; len: 15; CDR3aa: CAWSLSQGREDTQYF; CDR3nt: TGTGCCTGGAGTTTATCCCAGGGAAGGGAAGATACGCAGTATTTT
v_gene: TRBV10-1; j_gene: TRBJ2-5; d_gene: TRBD2; abundance: few; len: 15; CDR3aa: CASSESSGSQETQYF; CDR3nt: TGCGCCAGCAGTGAGTCTAGCGGGTCCCAAGAGACCCAGTACTTC
v_gene: TRBV4-3; j_gene: TRBJ2-2; d_gene: TRBD2; abundance: few; len: 17; CDR3aa: CASSQGTSGENTGELFF; CDR3nt: TGCGCCAGCAGCCAAGGGACTAGCGGGGAAAACACCGGGGAGCTGTTTTTT
v_gene: TRBV7-2; j_gene: TRBJ2-3; d_gene: TRBD2; abundance: NA; len: 14; CDR3aa: CASSRTSGKDTQYF; CDR3nt: TGTGCCAGCAGCCGGACTAGCGGAAAAGATACGCAGTATTTT
v_gene: TRBV7-2; j_gene: TRBJ2-5; d_gene: TRBD2; abundance: few; len: 16; CDR3aa: CASSLGSSGAQETQYF; CDR3nt: TGTGCCAGCAGCTTAGGTAGTAGCGGGGCCCAAGAGACCCAGTACTTC
v_gene: TRBV7-9; j_gene: TRBJ2-1; d_gene: NA; abundance: many; len: 14; CDR3aa: CASSLAGGNNEQFF; CDR3nt: TGTGCCAGCAGCTTAGCAGGGGGAAACAATGAGCAGTTCTTC
v_gene: TRBV7-3; j_gene: TRBJ2-1; d_gene: TRBD1; abundance: many; len: 16; CDR3aa: CASSLHPGQGVDEQFF; CDR3nt: TGTGCCAGCAGCCTGCACCCGGGACAGGGAGTTGATGAGCAGTTCTTC
v_gene: TRBV29-1; j_gene: TRBJ2-5; d_gene: NA; abundance: NA; len: 12; CDR3aa: CSVELGYGTQYF; CDR3nt: TGCAGCGTTGAACTTGGTTACGGGACCCAGTACTTC
v_gene: TRBV13; j_gene: TRBJ2-3; d_gene: NA; abundance: many; len: 16; CDR3aa: CASSRKLGADTDTQYF; CDR3nt: TGTGCCAGCAGCAGAAAGTTGGGCGCTGATACAGATACGCAGTATTTT
v_gene: TRBV4-1; j_gene: TRBJ2-1; d_gene: NA; abundance: many; len: 15; CDR3aa: CASSQNPLVPHEQFF; CDR3nt: TGCGCCAGCAGCCAAAATCCGCTAGTTCCCCATGAGCAGTTCTTC
v_gene: TRBV2; j_gene: TRBJ1-2; d_gene: NA; abundance: few; len: 11; CDR3aa: CASSEVDGYTF; CDR3nt: TGTGCCAGCAGTGAAGTGGATGGCTACACCTTC
v_gene: TRBV12-3/TRBV12-4; j_gene: TRBJ2-2; d_gene: NA; abundance: many; len: 14; CDR3aa: CASSRTQRTGELFF; CDR3nt: TGTGCCAGCAGTCGGACTCAACGCACCGGGGAGCTGTTTTTT
v_gene: TRBV15; j_gene: TRBJ2-3; d_gene: TRBD2; abundance: once; len: 16; CDR3aa: CATGAPREADTDTQYF; CDR3nt: TGTGCCACCGGTGCCCCTCGGGAGGCCGACACAGATACGCAGTATTTT
v_gene: TRBV11-2; j_gene: TRBJ1-3; d_gene: NA; abundance: NA; len: 15; CDR3aa: CASSAQGSSGNTIYF; CDR3nt: TGTGCCAGCAGCGCACAGGGAAGCTCTGGAAACACCATATATTTT
v_gene: TRBV7-9; j_gene: TRBJ2-1; d_gene: NA; abundance: few; len: 15; CDR3aa: CASSFEGVDYNEQFF; CDR3nt: TGTGCCAGCAGCTTTGAAGGGGTAGATTACAATGAGCAGTTCTTC
v_gene: TRBV6-2/TRBV6-3; j_gene: TRBJ2-5; d_gene: NA; abundance: NA; len: 12; CDR3aa: CASGSRKETQYF; CDR3nt: TGTGCCAGTGGTTCGCGGAAAGAGACCCAGTACTTC
v_gene: TRBV4-1; j_gene: TRBJ1-5; d_gene: NA; abundance: NA; len: 14; CDR3aa: CASSQSRDNQPQHF; CDR3nt: TGCGCCAGCAGCCAATCCAGGGACAATCAGCCCCAGCATTTT
v_gene: TRBV9; j_gene: TRBJ2-1; d_gene: NA; abundance: many; len: 14; CDR3aa: CASSVDGGRGGQFF; CDR3nt: TGTGCCAGCAGCGTAGACGGAGGCAGAGGAGGGCAGTTCTTC
v_gene: TRBV9; j_gene: TRBJ1-5; d_gene: NA; abundance: few; len: 13; CDR3aa: CASSVGSNQPQHF; CDR3nt: TGTGCCAGCAGCGTAGGGTCCAATCAGCCCCAGCATTTT
v_gene: TRBV19; j_gene: TRBJ1-5; d_gene: NA; abundance: many; len: 16; CDR3aa: CASTPGISRSNQPQHF; CDR3nt: TGTGCCAGTACCCCAGGGATATCACGAAGCAATCAGCCCCAGCATTTT
v_gene: TRBV7-8; j_gene: TRBJ2-1; d_gene: NA; abundance: NA; len: 17; CDR3aa: CASSPSRERRARNEQFF; CDR3nt: TGTGCCAGCAGCCCTAGTAGGGAGCGAAGGGCCCGAAATGAGCAGTTCTTC
v_gene: TRBV21-1; j_gene: TRBJ2-7; d_gene: NA; abundance: many; len: 15; CDR3aa: CASTEAGGVDYEQYF; CDR3nt: TGTGCCAGCACAGAAGCGGGAGGGGTTGACTACGAGCAGTACTTC
v_gene: TRBV7-3; j_gene: TRBJ1-2; d_gene: NA; abundance: NA; len: 16; CDR3aa: CASSLGPNTSPYGYTF; CDR3nt: TGTGCCAGCAGCTTAGGACCCAACACTAGCCCATATGGCTACACCTTC
v_gene: TRBV7-2; j_gene: TRBJ2-1; d_gene: TRBD1; abundance: NA; len: 16; CDR3aa: CASSLAGQGVYNEQFF; CDR3nt: TGTGCCAGCAGCTTAGCGGGACAGGGGGTCTACAATGAGCAGTTCTTC
v_gene: TRBV6-2/TRBV6-3; j_gene: TRBJ2-5; d_gene: TRBD2; abundance: NA; len: 13; CDR3aa: CASRTSGKETQYF; CDR3nt: TGTGCCAGCCGGACTAGCGGAAAAGAGACCCAGTACTTC
v_gene: TRBV9; j_gene: TRBJ2-1; d_gene: NA; abundance: many; len: 14; CDR3aa: CASSLGGGQVEQFF; CDR3nt: TGTGCCAGCAGCTTAGGAGGGGGGCAGGTTGAGCAGTTCTTC
v_gene: TRBV29-1; j_gene: TRBJ2-2; d_gene: TRBD1; abundance: many; len: 14; CDR3aa: CSVGRTGNTGELFF; CDR3nt: TGCAGCGTTGGCAGGACAGGGAACACCGGGGAGCTGTTTTTT
v_gene: TRBV7-2; j_gene: TRBJ2-3; d_gene: NA; abundance: once; len: 13; CDR3aa: CASSTDGTDTQYF; CDR3nt: TGTGCCAGCAGCACGGACGGCACAGATACGCAGTATTTT
v_gene: TRBV20-1; j_gene: TRBJ2-7; d_gene: TRBD1; abundance: NA; len: 13; CDR3aa: CSAFRTGLDEQYF; CDR3nt: TGCAGTGCCTTTAGGACAGGTCTGGACGAGCAGTACTTC
v_gene: TRBV5-1; j_gene: TRBJ2-5; d_gene: TRBD1; abundance: many; len: 16; CDR3aa: CASSPGTGIGQETQYF; CDR3nt: TGCGCCAGCAGCCCCGGGACAGGGATTGGGCAAGAGACCCAGTACTTC